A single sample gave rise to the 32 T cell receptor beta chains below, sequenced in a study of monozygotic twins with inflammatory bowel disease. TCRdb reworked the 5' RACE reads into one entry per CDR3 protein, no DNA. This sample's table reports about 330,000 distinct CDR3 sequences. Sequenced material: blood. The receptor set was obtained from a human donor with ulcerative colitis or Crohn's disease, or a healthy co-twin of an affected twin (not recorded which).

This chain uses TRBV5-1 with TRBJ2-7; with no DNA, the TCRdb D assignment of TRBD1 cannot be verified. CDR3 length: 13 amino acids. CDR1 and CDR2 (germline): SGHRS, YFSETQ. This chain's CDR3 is CASSNDSLWEQYF.

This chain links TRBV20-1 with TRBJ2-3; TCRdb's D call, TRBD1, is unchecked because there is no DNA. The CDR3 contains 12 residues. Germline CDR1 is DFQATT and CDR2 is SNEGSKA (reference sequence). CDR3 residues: CSARGTVDTQYF.

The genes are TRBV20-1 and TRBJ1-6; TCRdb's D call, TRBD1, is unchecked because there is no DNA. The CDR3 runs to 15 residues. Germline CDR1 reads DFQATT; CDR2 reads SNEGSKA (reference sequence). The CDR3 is CSASGGAFYNSPLHF.

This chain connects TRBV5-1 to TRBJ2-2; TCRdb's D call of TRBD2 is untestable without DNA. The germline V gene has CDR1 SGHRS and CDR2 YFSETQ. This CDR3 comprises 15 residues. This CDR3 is CASSLELGNTGELFF. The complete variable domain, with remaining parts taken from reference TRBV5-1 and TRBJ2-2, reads KAGVTQTPRYLIKTRGQQVTLSCSPISGHRSVSWYQQTPGQGLQFLFEYFSETQRNKGNFPGRFSGRQFSNSRSEMNVSTLELGDSALYLCASSLELGNTGELFFGEGSRLTVL.

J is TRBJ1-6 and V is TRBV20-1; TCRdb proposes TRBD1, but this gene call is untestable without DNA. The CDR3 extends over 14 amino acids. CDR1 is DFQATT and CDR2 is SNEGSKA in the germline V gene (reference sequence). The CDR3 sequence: CSAGEPTESSPLHF.

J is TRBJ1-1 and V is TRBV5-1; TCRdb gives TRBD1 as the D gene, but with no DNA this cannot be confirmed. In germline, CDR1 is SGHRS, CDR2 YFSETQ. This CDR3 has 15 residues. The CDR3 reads CASSGLTAWNTEAFF.

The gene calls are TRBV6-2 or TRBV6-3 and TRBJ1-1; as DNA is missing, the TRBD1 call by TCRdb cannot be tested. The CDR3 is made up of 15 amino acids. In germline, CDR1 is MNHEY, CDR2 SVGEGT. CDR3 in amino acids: CASSSPGAIYPEAFF.

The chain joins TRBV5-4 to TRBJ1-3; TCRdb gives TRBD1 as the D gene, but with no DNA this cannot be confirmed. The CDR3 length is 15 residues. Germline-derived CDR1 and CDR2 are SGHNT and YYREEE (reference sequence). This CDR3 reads CASSPGTVSGNTIYF.

CDR3 residues: CATRDPERADTQYF. The chain carries TRBV10-3 and TRBJ2-3; TCRdb names TRBD1, which stays unverified in the absence of DNA. The germline gives CDR1 ENHRY, CDR2 SYGVKD. The CDR3 extends over 14 amino acids.

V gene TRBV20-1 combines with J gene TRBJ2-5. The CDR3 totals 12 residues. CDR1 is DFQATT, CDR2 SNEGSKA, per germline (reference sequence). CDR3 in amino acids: CSASHLQETQYF.

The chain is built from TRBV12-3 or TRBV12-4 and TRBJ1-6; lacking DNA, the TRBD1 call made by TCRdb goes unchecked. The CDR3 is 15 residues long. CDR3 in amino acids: CASSTGTGLDSPLHF.

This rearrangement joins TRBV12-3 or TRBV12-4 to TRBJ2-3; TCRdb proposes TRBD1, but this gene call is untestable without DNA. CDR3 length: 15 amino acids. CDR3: CASSLRTGGSDTQYF.

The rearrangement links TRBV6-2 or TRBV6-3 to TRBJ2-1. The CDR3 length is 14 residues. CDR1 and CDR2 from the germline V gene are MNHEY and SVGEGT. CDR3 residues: CASSYGGNYNEQFF.

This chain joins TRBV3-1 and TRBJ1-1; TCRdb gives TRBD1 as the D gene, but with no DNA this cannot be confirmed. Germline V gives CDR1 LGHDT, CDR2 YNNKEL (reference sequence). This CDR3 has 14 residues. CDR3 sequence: CASSHTTGNTEAFF.

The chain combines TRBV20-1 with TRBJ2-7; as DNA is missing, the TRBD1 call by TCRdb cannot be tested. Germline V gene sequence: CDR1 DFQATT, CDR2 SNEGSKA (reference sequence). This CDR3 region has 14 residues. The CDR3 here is CSARVLGGESEQYF.

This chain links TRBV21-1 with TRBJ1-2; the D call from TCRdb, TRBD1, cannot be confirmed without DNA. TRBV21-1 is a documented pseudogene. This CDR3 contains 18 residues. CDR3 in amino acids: CASSKNPGTDLQGYGYTF.

The CDR3 protein is CAWSESSDGYTF. The chain is built from TRBV30 and TRBJ1-2. Germline V gene lookup returns CDR1 GTSNPN and CDR2 SVGIG (reference sequence). This CDR3 region has 12 residues.

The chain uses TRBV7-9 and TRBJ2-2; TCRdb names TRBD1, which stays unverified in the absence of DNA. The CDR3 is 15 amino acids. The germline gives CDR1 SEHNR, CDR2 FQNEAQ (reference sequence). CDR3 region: CASSLGQSNTGELFF. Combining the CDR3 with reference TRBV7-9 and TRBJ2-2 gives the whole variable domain DTGVSQNPRHKITKRGQNVTFRCDPISEHNRLYWYRQTLGQGPEFLTYFQNEAQLEKSRLLSDRFSAERPKGSFSTLEIQRTEQGDSAMYLCASSLGQSNTGELFFGEGSRLTVL.

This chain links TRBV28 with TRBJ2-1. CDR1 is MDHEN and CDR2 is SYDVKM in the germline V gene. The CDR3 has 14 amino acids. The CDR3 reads CASSYIGSFNEQFF.

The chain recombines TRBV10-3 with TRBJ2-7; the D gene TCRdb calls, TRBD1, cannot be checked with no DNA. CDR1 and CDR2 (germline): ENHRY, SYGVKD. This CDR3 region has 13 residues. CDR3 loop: CATWDRGTYEQYF.

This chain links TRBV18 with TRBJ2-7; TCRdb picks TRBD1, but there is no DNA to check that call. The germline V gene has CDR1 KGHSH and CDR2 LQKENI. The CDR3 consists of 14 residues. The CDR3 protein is CASSQDRLAYEQYF.

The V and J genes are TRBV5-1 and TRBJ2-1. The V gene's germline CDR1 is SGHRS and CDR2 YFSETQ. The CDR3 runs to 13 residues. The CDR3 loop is CASSWTLGNEQFF.

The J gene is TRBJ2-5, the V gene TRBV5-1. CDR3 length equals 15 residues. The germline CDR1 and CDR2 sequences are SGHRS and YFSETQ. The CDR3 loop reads CASSAVWATVETQYF.

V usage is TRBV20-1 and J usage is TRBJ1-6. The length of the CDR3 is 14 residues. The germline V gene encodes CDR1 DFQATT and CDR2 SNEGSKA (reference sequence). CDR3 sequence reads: CSAPLGSGNSPLHF.

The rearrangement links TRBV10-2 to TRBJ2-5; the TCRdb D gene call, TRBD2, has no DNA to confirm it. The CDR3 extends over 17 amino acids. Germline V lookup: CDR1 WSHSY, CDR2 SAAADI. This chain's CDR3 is CASSDPRLAGGSETQYF.

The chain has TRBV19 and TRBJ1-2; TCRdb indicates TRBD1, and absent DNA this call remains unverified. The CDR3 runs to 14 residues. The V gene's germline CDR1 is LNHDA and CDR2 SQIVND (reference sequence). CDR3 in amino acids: CASSTTGTYYGYTF.

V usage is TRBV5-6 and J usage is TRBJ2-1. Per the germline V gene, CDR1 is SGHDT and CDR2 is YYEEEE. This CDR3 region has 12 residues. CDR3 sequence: CASFYPNNEQFF.

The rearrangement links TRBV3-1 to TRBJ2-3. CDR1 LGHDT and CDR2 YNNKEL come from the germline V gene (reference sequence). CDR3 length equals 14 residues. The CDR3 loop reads CASSLRSDTDTQYF.

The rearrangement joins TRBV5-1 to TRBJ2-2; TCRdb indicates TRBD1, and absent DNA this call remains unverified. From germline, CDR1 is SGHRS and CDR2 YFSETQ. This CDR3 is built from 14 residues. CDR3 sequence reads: CASSLQGDTGELFF.

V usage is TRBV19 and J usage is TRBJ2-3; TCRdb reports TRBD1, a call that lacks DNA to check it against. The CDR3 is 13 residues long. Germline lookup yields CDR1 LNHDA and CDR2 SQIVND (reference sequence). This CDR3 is CAIQQGGTDTQYF. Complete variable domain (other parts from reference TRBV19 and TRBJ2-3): DGGITQSPKYLFRKEGQNVTLSCEQNLNHDAMYWYRQDPGQGLRLIYYSQIVNDFQKGDIAEGYSVSREKKESFPLTVTSAQKNPTAFYLCAIQQGGTDTQYFGPGTRLTVL.

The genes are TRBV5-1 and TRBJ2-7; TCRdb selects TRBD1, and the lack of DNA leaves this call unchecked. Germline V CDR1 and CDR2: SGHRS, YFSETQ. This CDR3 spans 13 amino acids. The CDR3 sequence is CASSEEGAREQYF.

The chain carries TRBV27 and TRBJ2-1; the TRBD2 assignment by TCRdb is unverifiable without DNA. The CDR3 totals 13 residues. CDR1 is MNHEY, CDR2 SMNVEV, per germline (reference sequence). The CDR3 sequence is CASSLVAGGEQFF.